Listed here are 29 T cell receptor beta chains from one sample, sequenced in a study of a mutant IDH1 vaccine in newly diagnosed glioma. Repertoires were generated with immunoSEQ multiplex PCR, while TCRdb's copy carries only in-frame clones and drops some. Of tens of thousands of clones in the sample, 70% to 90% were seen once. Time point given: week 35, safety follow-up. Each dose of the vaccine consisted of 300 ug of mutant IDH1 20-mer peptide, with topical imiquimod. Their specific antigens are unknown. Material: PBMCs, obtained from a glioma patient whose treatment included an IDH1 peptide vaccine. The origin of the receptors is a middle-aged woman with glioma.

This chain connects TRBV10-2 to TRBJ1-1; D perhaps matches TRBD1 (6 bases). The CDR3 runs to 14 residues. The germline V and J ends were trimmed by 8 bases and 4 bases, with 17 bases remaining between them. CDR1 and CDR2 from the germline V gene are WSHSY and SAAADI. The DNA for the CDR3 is TGCGCCAGCGCTGAAGGGGGTTCCATCACTGAAGCTTTCTTT. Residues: CASAEGGSITEAFF.

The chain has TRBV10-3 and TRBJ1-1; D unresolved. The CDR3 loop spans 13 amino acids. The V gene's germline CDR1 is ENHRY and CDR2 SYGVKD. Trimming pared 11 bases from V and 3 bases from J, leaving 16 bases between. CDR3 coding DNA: TGTGCCGTGGCGTATAAGATCGACACTGAAGCTTTCTTT. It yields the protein CAVAYKIDTEAFF.

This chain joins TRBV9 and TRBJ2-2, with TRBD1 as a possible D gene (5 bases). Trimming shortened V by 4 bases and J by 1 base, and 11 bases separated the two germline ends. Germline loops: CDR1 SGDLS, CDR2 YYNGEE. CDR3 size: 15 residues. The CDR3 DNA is TGTGCCAGCAGCACCGTGCAGGGGAACACCGGGGAGCTGTTTTTT. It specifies CASSTVQGNTGELFF.

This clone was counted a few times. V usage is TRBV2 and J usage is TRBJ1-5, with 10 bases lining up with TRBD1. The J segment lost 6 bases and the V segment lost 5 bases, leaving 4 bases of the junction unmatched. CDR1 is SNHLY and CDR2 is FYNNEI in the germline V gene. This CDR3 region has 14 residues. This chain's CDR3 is CASSLDRGLQPQHF. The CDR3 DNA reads TGTGCCAGCAGTCTAGACAGGGGGCTTCAGCCCCAGCATTTT.

CDR3 region: CASSHEGQRYYGYTF. CDR3 nucleotides: TGTGCCAGCAGCCATGAAGGACAGAGGTACTATGGCTACACCTTC. The chain carries TRBV4-2 and TRBJ1-2, with D possibly matching TRBD1 (6 bases). The V end lost 3 bases, the J end lost 3 bases, and 14 bases lay between the germline ends. The germline V gene encodes CDR1 LGHNA and CDR2 YNFKEQ. The CDR3 consists of 15 residues.

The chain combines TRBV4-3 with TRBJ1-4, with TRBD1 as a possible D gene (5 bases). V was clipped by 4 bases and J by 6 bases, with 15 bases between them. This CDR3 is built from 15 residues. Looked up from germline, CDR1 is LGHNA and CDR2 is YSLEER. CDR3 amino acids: CASSLSTDGDEKLFF. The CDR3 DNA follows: TGCGCCAGCAGCCTGTCGACAGACGGGGATGAAAAACTGTTTTTT.

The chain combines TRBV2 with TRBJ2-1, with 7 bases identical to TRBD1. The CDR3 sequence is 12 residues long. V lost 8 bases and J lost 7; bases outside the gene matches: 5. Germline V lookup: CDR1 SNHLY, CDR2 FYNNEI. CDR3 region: CASLGQTNEQFF. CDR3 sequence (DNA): TGTGCCAGCCTGGGACAGACGAATGAGCAGTTCTTC.

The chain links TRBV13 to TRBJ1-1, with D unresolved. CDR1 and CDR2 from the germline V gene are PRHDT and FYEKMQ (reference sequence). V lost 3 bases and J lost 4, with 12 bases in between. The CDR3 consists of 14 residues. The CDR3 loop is CASSFRRLSTEAFF. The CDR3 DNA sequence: TGTGCCAGCAGCTTTCGCAGGTTGAGCACTGAAGCTTTCTTT.

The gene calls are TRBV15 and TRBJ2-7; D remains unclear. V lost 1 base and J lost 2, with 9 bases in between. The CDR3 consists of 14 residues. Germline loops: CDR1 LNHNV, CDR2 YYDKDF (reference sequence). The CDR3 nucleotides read TGTGCCACCAGCAGAGTTTTGCCCCCCTACGAGCAGTACTTC. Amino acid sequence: CATSRVLPPYEQYF.

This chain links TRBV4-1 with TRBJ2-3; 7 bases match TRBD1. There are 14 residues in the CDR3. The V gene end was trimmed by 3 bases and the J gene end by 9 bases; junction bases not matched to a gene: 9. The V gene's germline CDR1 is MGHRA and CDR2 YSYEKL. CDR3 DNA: TGCGCCAGCAGCCACCTACGACAGGGAATGACGCAGTATTTT. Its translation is CASSHLRQGMTQYF.

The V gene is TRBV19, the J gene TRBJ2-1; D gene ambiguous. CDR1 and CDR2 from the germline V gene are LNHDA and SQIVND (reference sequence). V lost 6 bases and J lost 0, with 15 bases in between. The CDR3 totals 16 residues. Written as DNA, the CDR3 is TGTGCCAGTAGATCGAGGTCTACGGGCTCCTACAATGAGCAGTTCTTC. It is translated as CASRSRSTGSYNEQFF.

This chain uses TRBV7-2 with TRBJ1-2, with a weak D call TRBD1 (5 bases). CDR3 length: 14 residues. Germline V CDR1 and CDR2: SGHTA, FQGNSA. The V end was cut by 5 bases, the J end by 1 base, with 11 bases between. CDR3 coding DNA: TGTGCCAGCAGCCTGGGGGGAGGTAACTATGGCTACACCTTC. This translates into CASSLGGGNYGYTF.

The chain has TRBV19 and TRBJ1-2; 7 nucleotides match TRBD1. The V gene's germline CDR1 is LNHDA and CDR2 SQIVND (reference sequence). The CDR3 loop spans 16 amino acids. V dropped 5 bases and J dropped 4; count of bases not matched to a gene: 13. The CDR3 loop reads CASSPQRTGYFYGYTF. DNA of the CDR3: TGTGCCAGTAGTCCTCAACGGACAGGCTATTTCTATGGCTACACCTTC. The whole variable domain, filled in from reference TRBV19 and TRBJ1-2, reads DGGITQSPKYLFRKEGQNVTLSCEQNLNHDAMYWYRQDPGQGLRLIYYSQIVNDFQKGDIAEGYSVSREKKESFPLTVTSAQKNPTAFYLCASSPQRTGYFYGYTFGSGTRLTVV.

CDR3 region: CASSLFSTHPYEQYF. The DNA of the CDR3 is TGCGCCAGCAGTCTCTTTAGCACTCATCCCTACGAGCAGTACTTC. This chain connects TRBV23-1 to TRBJ2-7, with D uncertain. TRBV23-1 is reported as an ORF; its role is uncertain. The V gene lost 4 bases and the J gene lost 2 bases, with 15 bases spanning the gap. This CDR3 comprises 15 residues.

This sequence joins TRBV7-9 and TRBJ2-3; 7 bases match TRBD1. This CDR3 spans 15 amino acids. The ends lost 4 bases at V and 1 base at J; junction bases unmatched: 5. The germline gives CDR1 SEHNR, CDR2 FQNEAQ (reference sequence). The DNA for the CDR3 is TGTGCCAGCAGCTCGGGTACAGGGGGCACAGATACGCAGTATTTT. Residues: CASSSGTGGTDTQYF.

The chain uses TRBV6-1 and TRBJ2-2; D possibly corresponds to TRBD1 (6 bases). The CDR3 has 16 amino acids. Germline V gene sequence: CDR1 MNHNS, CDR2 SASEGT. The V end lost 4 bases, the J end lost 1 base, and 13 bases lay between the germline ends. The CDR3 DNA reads TGTGCCAGCAGTGCGAACCAGGGGCAGAACACCGGGGAGCTGTTTTTT. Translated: CASSANQGQNTGELFF.

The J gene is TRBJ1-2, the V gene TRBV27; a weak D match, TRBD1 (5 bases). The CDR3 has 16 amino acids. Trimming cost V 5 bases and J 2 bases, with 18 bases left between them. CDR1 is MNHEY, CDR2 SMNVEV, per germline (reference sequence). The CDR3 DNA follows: TGTGCCAGCAGTGCCGGGACTTGGGCAACAAACTATGGCTACACCTTC. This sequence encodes CASSAGTWATNYGYTF.

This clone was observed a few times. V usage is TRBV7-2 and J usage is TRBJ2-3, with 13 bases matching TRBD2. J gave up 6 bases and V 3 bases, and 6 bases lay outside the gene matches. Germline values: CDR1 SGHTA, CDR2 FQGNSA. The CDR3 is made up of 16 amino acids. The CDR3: CASSFRLAGGRDTQYF. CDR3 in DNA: TGTGCCAGCAGCTTCCGACTAGCGGGGGGCCGGGATACGCAGTATTTT.

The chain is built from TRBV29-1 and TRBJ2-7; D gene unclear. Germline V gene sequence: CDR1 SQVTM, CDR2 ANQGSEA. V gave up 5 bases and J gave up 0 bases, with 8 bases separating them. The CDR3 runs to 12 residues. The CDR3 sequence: CSVRESSYEQYF. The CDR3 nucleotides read TGCAGCGTTCGTGAGAGCTCCTACGAGCAGTACTTC.

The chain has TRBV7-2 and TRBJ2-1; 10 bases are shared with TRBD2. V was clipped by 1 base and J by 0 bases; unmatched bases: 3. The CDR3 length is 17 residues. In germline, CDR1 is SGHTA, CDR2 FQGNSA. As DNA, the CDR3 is TGTGCCAGCAGCTTAGGGATAGCGGGAGGCTCCTACAATGAGCAGTTCTTC. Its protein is CASSLGIAGGSYNEQFF.

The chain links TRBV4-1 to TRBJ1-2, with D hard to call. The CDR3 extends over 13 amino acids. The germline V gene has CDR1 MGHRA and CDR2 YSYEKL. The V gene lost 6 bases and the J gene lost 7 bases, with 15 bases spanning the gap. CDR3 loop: CASSKTPGGGYTF. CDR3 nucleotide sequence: TGCGCCAGCAGTAAAACCCCGGGTGGTGGCTACACCTTC.

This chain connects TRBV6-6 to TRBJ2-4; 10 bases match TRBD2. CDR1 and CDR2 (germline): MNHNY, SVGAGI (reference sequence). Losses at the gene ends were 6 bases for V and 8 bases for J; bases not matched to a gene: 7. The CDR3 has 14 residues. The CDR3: CASSRYLAGDIQYF. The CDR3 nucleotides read TGTGCCAGCAGCCGATACCTAGCGGGGGACATTCAGTACTTC.

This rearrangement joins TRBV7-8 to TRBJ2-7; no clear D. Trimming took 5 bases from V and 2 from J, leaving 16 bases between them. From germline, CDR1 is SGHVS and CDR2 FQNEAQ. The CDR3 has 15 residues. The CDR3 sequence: CASSHKGRQTYEQYF. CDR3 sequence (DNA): TGTGCCAGCAGCCATAAGGGCCGGCAGACCTACGAGCAGTACTTC.

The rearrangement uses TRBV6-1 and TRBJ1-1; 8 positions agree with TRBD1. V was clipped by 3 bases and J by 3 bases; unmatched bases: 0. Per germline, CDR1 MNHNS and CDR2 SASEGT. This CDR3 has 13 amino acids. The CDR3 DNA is TGTGCCAGCAGTGAGGACAGGGACACTGAAGCTTTCTTT. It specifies CASSEDRDTEAFF.

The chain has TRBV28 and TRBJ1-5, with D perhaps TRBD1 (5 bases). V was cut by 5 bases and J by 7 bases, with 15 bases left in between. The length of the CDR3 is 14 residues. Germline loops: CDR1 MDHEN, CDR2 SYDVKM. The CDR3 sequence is CASSLGTLGQPQHF. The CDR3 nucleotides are TGTGCCAGCAGTCTCGGGACCCTCGGGCAGCCCCAGCATTTT.

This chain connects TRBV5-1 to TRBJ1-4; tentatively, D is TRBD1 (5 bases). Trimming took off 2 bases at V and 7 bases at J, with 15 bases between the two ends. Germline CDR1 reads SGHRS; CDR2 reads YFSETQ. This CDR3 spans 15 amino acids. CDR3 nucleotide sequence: TGCGCCAGCAGCTTCGGGACCCAAAGCGGTGAAAAACTGTTTTTT. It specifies CASSFGTQSGEKLFF.

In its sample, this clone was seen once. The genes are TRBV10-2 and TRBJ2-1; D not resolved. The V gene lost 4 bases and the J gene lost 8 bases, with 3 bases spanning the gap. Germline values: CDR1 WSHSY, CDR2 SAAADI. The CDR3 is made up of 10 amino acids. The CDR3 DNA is TGCGCCAGCAGTGGGTATGAGCAGTTCTTC. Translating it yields CASSGYEQFF.

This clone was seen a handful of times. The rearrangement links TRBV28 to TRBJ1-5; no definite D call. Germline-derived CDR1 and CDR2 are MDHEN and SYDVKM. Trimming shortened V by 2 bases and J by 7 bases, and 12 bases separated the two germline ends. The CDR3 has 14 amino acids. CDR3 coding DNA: TGTGCCAGCAGTTTAACCTGGGAGAAACAGCCCCAGCATTTT. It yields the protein CASSLTWEKQPQHF.

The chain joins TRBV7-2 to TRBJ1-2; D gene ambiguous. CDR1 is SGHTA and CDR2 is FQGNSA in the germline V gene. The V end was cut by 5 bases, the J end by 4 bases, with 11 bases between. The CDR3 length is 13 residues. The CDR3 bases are TGTGCCAGCAGCAAGCACAACCTCTATGGCTACACCTTC. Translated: CASSKHNLYGYTF. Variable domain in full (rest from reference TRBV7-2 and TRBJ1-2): GAGVSQSPSNKVTEKGKDVELRCDPISGHTALYWYRQSLGQGLEFLIYFQGNSAPDKSGLPSDRFSAERTGGSVSTLTIQRTQQEDSAVYLCASSKHNLYGYTFGSGTRLTVV.